A selection of T cell receptor beta chains follows, all from one sample in a study of blood T cell repertoires in COVID-19. Generated by immunoSEQ multiplex PCR, the TCRdb table keeps only in-frame clones and is missing some. The data show roughly 40,000 clones, 70% to 90% seen once. The specimen was peripheral blood. The source of these receptors is a man between 65 and 85 years old with acute or convalescent COVID-19. The CDR3 runs from the conserved cysteine through the conserved F or W. A D gene is named only where the DNA matches it firmly. Rows may omit the clone size; those that give it use once, few, many or a size class.

d_call,clone_size,j_call,v_call,cdr3_nt,cdr3_aa
-,-,TRBJ1-1,TRBV5-1,TGCGCCAGCAGCGCTACGACAGGTGGGAACACTGAAGCTTTCTTT,CASSATTGGNTEAFF
-,-,TRBJ1-5,TRBV5-5,TGTGCCAGCAGCTTGGCCCAGGTTCCCCTGCCCCAGCATTTT,CASSLAQVPLPQHF
TRBD1,once,TRBJ2-2,TRBV28,TGTGCCAGCAGTCCGTACAGGGGCGCTGGGGAGCTGTTTTTT,CASSPYRGAGELFF
TRBD2,-,TRBJ2-3,TRBV30,TGTGCCTGGAGTGTATTGGGGGGGTCTAGCACAGATACGCAGTATTTT,CAWSVLGGSSTDTQYF
-,few,TRBJ2-5,TRBV4-2,TGTGCCAGCAGCCAAGGCGGGGAGGAAGAGACCCAGTACTTC,CASSQGGEEETQYF
-,few,TRBJ2-1,TRBV3-1/TRBV3-2,TGTGCCAGCAGCCCAAACTACAATGAGCAGTTCTTC,CASSPNYNEQFF
TRBD2,-,TRBJ2-3,TRBV19,TGTGCCAGTAGTATTTCCCCTCGGACTAGCTATACCACAGATACGCAGTATTTT,CASSISPRTSYTTDTQYF
-,few,TRBJ1-4,TRBV4-1,TGCGCCAGCAGCCAAGGGCAGGGTTTATGGGGAAAACTGTTTTTT,CASSQGQGLWGKLFF
TRBD1,few,TRBJ1-1,TRBV11-2,TGTGCCAGCAGCCGGGACAGGACGAACACTGAAGCTTTCTTT,CASSRDRTNTEAFF
-,-,TRBJ1-2,TRBV6-5,TGTGCCAGCAGGACAGGCCTTCGACGGGCTGGCTACACCTTC,CASRTGLRRAGYTF
TRBD2,-,TRBJ2-1,TRBV12-5,TGTGCTAGCCAACGACTAGCGGACTACAATGAGCAGTTCTTC,CASQRLADYNEQFF
TRBD2,-,TRBJ2-3,TRBV7-2,TGTGCCAGCAGCACGTACTATAGCGGGGGGGCAGATACGCAGTATTTT,CASSTYYSGGADTQYF
-,-,TRBJ1-1,TRBV19,TGTGCCAGTAGTCCAAGGGGGAGGGGCCGTGAAGCTTTCTTT,CASSPRGRGREAFF
TRBD1,-,TRBJ2-1,TRBV19,TGTGCCAGTAGTATAGACAGGGGGATCTACAATGAGCAGTTCTTC,CASSIDRGIYNEQFF
-,-,TRBJ1-2,TRBV7-2,TGTGCCAGCAGCCAAAGGTTAGCGGTCGGCTACACCTTC,CASSQRLAVGYTF
-,-,TRBJ2-4,TRBV12-3/TRBV12-4,TGTGCCAGCAGTCACATAGCCAAAAACATTCAGTACTTC,CASSHIAKNIQYF
TRBD1,-,TRBJ2-3,TRBV4-1,TGCGCCAGCAGCCAAGAAGGGGACAGGGGGCTGGTAGGGGATTCGGATACGCAGTATTTT,CASSQEGDRGLVGDSDTQYF
TRBD1,-,TRBJ1-2,TRBV5-4,TGTGCCAGCAGCTTTGACAGGGGACATGGCTACACCTTC,CASSFDRGHGYTF
-,-,TRBJ1-4,TRBV6-7,TGTGCCAGCAGCGCCGCTGGGCGTGAAAAACTGTTTTTT,CASSAAGREKLFF
-,-,TRBJ1-3,TRBV13,TGTGCCAGCAGCCCGGTCCGGGAGGGAAACACCATATATTTT,CASSPVREGNTIYF
TRBD1,-,TRBJ2-7,TRBV10-1,TGCGCCAGCTCTCCGGGACAGGGTCTATACGAGCAGTACTTC,CASSPGQGLYEQYF
-,-,TRBJ1-2,TRBV11-3,TGTGCCAGCAGCTTAGGTCGAGAGACAGGATTGGATGGCTACACCTTC,CASSLGRETGLDGYTF
TRBD1,-,TRBJ1-5,TRBV7-9,TGTGCCAGCAGCTTAGGGGACAGGGGGACGCATTTT,CASSLGDRGTHF
-,-,TRBJ2-3,TRBV24-1,TGTGCCACCAGTGATTCCCTAGGGGGCACAGATACGCAGTATTTT,CATSDSLGGTDTQYF
-,-,TRBJ2-7,TRBV19,TGTGCCAGTAGTATAACTAGCTCCTACGAGCAGTACTTC,CASSITSSYEQYF
TRBD1,-,TRBJ1-2,TRBV5-1,TGCGCCAGCAGCTTGGAAGGACAGGGGGCAAGACGGGCCTATGGCTACACCTTC,CASSLEGQGARRAYGYTF
TRBD1,-,TRBJ1-2,TRBV30,TGTGCCTCCTTGGACAGGATCGGCGGCTACACCTTC,CASLDRIGGYTF
-,-,TRBJ2-3,TRBV5-4,TGTGCCAGCAGCTGGGACAACACAGATACGCAGTATTTT,CASSWDNTDTQYF
-,-,TRBJ1-6,TRBV6-5,TGTGCCAGCAGTCGGACTCTTCGAAATTCACCCCTCCACTTT,CASSRTLRNSPLHF
-,-,TRBJ1-6,TRBV5-1,TGCGCCAGCTGTAGCTCCTATAATTCACCCCTCCACTTT,CASCSSYNSPLHF
TRBD1,-,TRBJ2-7,TRBV5-8,TGTGCCAGCAGCTCTCGACAGGGGGCCGAGCAGTACTTC,CASSSRQGAEQYF
TRBD1,-,TRBJ2-2,TRBV6-2/TRBV6-3,TGTGCCAGCAGTACCCGGACAGGGGGCCCCACCGGGGAGCTGTTTTTT,CASSTRTGGPTGELFF
-,-,TRBJ2-7,TRBV4-1,TGCGCCAGCAGCCAAGGGGTCTCGGGGATCTCCTACGAGCAGTACTTC,CASSQGVSGISYEQYF
-,-,TRBJ2-7,TRBV12-3/TRBV12-4,TGTGCCAGCAGTCCTCTTAGCGGCGAGCAGTACTTC,CASSPLSGEQYF
-,-,TRBJ1-4,TRBV19,TGTGCCAGTAGTATTGGCTCAACTAATGAAAAACTGTTTTTT,CASSIGSTNEKLFF
-,-,TRBJ2-7,TRBV2,TGTGCCAGTTTCCTGGGCGCCAACCTACCTCCCTACGAGCAGTACTTC,CASFLGANLPPYEQYF
-,once,TRBJ2-3,TRBV4-2,TGTGCCAGCAGCCAAGAAGTAGGACTCCTCCTGAGAGTGGATACGCAGTATTTT,CASSQEVGLLLRVDTQYF
TRBD1,-,TRBJ2-7,TRBV24-1,TGTGCCACCAGCGGGGACAGATACGAGCAGTACTTC,CATSGDRYEQYF
TRBD1,-,TRBJ2-6,TRBV4-2,TGTGCCAGCAGCCAAAAATTAGAAGGCGGGACAGGGTCTGGGGCCAACGTCCTGACTTTC,CASSQKLEGGTGSGANVLTF
-,-,TRBJ2-7,TRBV10-3,TGTGCCACCGCCGGGGTACGGGAGCAGTACTTC,CATAGVREQYF
-,-,TRBJ1-4,TRBV23-1,TGCGCCAGCATGGTGACAAGAAAAGATGAAAAACTGTTTTTT,CASMVTRKDEKLFF
TRBD2,-,TRBJ2-1,TRBV19,TGTGCCAGTAGCACAGGACTAGCGGGGGCCTACAATGAGCAGTTCTTC,CASSTGLAGAYNEQFF
-,-,TRBJ1-5,TRBV5-6,TGTGCCAGCACCCGAGGAGGGGCAATCGGTCAGCCCCAGCATTTT,CASTRGGAIGQPQHF
-,-,TRBJ2-1,TRBV5-1,TGCGCCAGCAGCTTGGCCACGGGGAGCTCCTACAATGAGCAGTTCTTC,CASSLATGSSYNEQFF
-,few,TRBJ1-1,TRBV18,TGTGCCAGCTCACCCGGTAACACTGAAGCTTTCTTT,CASSPGNTEAFF
-,-,TRBJ1-1,TRBV6-5,TGTGCCAGCAGTTACAGGGGGGGAACTGAAGCTTTCTTT,CASSYRGGTEAFF